This TCR beta chain was documented in a study of OX40 agonist ivuxolimab in advanced cancers. Across the study: Every 2 weeks, ivuxolimab was infused into the patients intravenously at between 0.01 and 10 mg/kg. Study-level results: More expanded clones were seen, on average, in CD8+ T cells than in CD4+.

Here immunoSEQ multiplex PCR was the method, and the copy in TCRdb shows in-frame clones only, minus some. This table holds fewer than 85,000 clones, 85% to 95% found once. CDR3 length equals 16 residues. CDR1 and CDR2 (germline): SGHRS, YFSETQ. V was pared by 1 base and J by 0 bases, with 2 bases of the junction left unmatched. Note on this clone: What it binds is unknown.

This chain links TRBV5-1 with TRBJ2-3, with 10 bases fitting TRBD2. The specimen comprised CD4+ or CD8+ T cells sorted from blood, sampled in a trial of the OX40 agonist ivuxolimab. The clonotype was recovered from an adult with an advanced solid tumor such as melanoma, head and neck, liver or kidney cancer. CDR3 sequence (DNA): TGCGCCAGCAGCTTGACTAGCGGGACTAGCACAGATACGCAGTATTTT. It yields the protein CASSLTSGTSTDTQYF.